In this sample, the clone carrying this T cell receptor beta chain turned up once. Generated by immunoSEQ multiplex PCR, the TCRdb table keeps only in-frame clones and is missing some. The table includes around 86,000 clones, roughly 89% detected once. Germline CDR1 reads SGHVS; CDR2 reads FNYEAQ. V was pared by 5 bases and J by 3 bases, with 11 bases of the junction left unmatched. This CDR3 has 17 amino acids. The data derive from a study of control samples from healthy donors and cancer patients. The sequenced sample consisted of PBMCs. The chain uses TRBV7-6 and TRBJ2-3; TRBD2 matches at 10 bases. This TCR came from an older woman with head and neck cancer. In DNA, the CDR3 is TGTGCCAGCAGCACACCGCCTAGCGGGAGTCTTACAGATACGCAGTATTTT. It translates to CASSTPPSGSLTDTQYF.